Listed here is a single TCR beta chain. This study enrolled people aged roughly 18 to 89 from about 26 US geographic areas. Recovery meant two consecutive negative NP/OP PCR tests, professional clearance, or resolved symptoms. These data are taken from a study of blood T cell repertoires in COVID-19. The CDR3 has 16 residues. Trimming cost V 0 bases and J 2 bases, with 14 bases left between them. Germline lookup yields CDR1 MNHNY and CDR2 SVGAGI (reference sequence). In the source study's methods: Cell counts per sample came from amplifying reference gene primers. Sequenced by immunoSEQ multiplex PCR; TCRdb stores in-frame clones only, minus some. V and J calls and clone size follow that table, whereas D and trimming were derived from the DNA. The table shows about 280,000 clones, with roughly 89% occurring only once.

The chain carries TRBV6-6 and TRBJ2-7; D unresolved. The sequencing input was PBMCs or T cells enriched from blood (not recorded which). This clonotype originated in a woman between 35 and 50 years old who had recovered from COVID-19. The CDR3 reads CASSYSITPVPYEQYF. The CDR3 region has the DNA TGTGCCAGCAGTTACTCGATCACACCTGTCCCCTACGAGCAGTACTTC.